This TCR beta chain was identified in a study of cytomegalovirus exposure and HLA in healthy donors. Both 60 Vbeta primers and 13 Jbeta primers went into the PCR. TCRdb keeps only in-frame clones here, not all; method: immunoSEQ multiplex PCR. The data hold roughly 130,000 clones, with 80% to 90% observed a single time. The germline V gene has CDR1 SEHNR and CDR2 FQNEAQ (reference sequence). The junction had 4 bases not matched to a gene; V was cut back by 0 bases and J by 2 bases. This CDR3 contains 16 residues. Study-level points and caveats: Available immune exposure information was restricted to CMV serostatus only.

As regards this clone: What it recognizes is unknown.

The clonotype originates from a woman aged 18-29 years in good health and CMV-seropositive. The chain employs TRBV7-9 and TRBJ2-1, with 7 bases lining up with TRBD2. Material for sequencing was PBMCs. The CDR3 sequence is CASSLASGAPYNEQFF. The CDR3 DNA is TGTGCCAGCAGCTTAGCCAGCGGGGCTCCCTACAATGAGCAGTTCTTC.